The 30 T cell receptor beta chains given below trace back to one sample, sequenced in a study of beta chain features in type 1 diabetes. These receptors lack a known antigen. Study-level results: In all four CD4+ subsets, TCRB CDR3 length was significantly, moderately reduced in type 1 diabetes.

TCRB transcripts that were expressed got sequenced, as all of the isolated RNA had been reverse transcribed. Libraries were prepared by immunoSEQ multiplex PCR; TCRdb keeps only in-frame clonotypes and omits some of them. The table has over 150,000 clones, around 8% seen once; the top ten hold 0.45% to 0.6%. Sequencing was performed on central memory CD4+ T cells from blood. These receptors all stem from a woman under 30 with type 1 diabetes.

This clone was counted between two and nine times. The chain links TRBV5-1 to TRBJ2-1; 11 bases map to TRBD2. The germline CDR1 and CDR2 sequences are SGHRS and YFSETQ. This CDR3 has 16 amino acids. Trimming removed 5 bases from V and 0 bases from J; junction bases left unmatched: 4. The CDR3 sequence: CASRLAGGSSYNEQFF. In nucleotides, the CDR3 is TGCGCCAGCAGGCTAGCGGGGGGCAGCTCCTACAATGAGCAGTTCTTC.

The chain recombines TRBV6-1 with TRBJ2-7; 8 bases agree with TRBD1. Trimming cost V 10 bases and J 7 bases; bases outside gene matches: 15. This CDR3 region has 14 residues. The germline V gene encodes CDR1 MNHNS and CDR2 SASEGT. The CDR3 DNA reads TGTGCCATCGGAGTGACAGGGGAGATGGGGGAGCAGTACTTC. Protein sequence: CAIGVTGEMGEQYF.

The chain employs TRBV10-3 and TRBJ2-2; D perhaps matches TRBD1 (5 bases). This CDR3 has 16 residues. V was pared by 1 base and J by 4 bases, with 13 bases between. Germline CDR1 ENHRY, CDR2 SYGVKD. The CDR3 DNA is TGTGCCATCAGTGAGTTGGCAGGGCGCGGCACCGGGGAGCTGTTTTTT. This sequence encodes CAISELAGRGTGELFF.

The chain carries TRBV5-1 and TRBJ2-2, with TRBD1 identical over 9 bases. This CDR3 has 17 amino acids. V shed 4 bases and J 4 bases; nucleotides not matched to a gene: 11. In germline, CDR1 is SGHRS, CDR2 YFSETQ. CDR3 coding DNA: TGCGCCAGCAGCAACAGGGGGCTAGGCGGCGGCACCGGGGAGCTGTTTTTT. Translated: CASSNRGLGGGTGELFF.

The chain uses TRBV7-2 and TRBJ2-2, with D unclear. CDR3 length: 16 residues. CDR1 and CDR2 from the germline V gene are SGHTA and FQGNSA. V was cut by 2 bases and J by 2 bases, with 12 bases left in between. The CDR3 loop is CASSLFGGTNTGELFF. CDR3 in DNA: TGTGCCAGCAGCTTATTCGGCGGTACCAACACCGGGGAGCTGTTTTTT.

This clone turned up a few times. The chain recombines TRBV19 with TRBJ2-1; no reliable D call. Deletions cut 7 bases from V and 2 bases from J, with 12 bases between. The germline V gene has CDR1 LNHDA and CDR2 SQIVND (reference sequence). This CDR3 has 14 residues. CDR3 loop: CASKLALAYNEQFF. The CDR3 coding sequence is TGTGCCAGTAAGTTGGCCCTTGCCTACAATGAGCAGTTCTTC.

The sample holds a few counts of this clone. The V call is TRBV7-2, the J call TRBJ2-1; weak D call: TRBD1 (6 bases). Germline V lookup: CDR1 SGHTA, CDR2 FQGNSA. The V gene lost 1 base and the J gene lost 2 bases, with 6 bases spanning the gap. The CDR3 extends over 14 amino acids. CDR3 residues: CASSLDRAYNEQFF. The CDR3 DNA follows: TGTGCCAGCAGCTTAGACAGGGCCTACAATGAGCAGTTCTTC.

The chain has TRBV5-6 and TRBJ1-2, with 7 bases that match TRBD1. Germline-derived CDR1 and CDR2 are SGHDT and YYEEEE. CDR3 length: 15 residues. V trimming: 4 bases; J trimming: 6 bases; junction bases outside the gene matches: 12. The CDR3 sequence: CASSPPTGTANGYTF. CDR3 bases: TGTGCCAGCAGCCCCCCGACTGGGACAGCCAATGGCTACACCTTC.

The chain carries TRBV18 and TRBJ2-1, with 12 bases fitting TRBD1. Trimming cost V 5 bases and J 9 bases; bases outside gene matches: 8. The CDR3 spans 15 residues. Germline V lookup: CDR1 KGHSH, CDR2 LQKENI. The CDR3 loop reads CASSIAGTGGSEQFF. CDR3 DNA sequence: TGTGCCAGCTCAATCGCCGGGACAGGGGGCTCTGAGCAGTTCTTC. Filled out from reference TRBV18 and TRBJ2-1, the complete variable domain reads NAGVMQNPRHLVRRRGQEARLRCSPMKGHSHVYWYRQLPEEGLKFMVYLQKENIIDESGMPKERFSAEFPKEGPSILRIQQVVRGDSAAYFCASSIAGTGGSEQFFGPGTRLTVL.

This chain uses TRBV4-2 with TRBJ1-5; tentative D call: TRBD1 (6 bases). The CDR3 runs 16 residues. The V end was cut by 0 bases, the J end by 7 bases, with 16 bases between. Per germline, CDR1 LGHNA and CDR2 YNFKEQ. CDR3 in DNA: TGTGCCAGCAGCCAAGAACAGGGTCGGGGGGCCCAGCCCCAGCATTTT. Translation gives CASSQEQGRGAQPQHF.

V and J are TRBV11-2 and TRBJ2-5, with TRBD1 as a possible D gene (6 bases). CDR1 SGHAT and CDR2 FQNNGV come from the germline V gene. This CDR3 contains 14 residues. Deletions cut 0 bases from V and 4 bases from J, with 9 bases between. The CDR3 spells CASSLDRGSETQYF. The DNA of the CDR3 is TGTGCCAGCAGCTTAGACAGGGGTTCAGAGACCCAGTACTTC.

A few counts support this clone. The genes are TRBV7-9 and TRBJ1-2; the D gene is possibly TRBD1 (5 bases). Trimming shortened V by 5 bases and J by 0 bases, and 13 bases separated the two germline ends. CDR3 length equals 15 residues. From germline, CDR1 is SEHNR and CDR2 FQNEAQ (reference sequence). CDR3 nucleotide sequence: TGTGCCAGCAGCCGGGAAGCGGGGGCTAACTATGGCTACACCTTC. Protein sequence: CASSREAGANYGYTF.

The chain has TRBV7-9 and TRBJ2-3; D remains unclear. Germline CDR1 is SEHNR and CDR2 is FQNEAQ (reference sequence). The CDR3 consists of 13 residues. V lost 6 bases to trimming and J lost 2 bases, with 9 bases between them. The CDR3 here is CASSLGTTDTQYF. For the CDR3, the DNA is TGTGCCAGCAGTCTAGGTACCACAGATACGCAGTATTTT.

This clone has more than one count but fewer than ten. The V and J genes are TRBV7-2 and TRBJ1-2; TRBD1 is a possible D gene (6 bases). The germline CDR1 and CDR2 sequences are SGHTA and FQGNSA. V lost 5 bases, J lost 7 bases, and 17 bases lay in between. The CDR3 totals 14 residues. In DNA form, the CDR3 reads TGTGCCAGCAGCCCGCGACAGGCCAACCTTGGCTACACCTTC. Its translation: CASSPRQANLGYTF.

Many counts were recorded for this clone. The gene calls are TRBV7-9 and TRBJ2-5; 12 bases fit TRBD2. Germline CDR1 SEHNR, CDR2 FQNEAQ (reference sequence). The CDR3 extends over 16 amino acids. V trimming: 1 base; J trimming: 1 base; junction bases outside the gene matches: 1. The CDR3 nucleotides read TGTGCCAGCAGCTTAGGACTAGCGGGAGCCCAAGAGACCCAGTACTTC. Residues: CASSLGLAGAQETQYF.

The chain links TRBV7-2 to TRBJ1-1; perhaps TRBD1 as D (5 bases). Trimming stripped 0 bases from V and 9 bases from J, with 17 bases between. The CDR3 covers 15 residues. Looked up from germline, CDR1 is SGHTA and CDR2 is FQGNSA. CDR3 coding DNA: TGTGCCAGCAGCTTAGCTTCCCCTCGACAGTACCAAGCTTTCTTT. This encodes CASSLASPRQYQAFF.

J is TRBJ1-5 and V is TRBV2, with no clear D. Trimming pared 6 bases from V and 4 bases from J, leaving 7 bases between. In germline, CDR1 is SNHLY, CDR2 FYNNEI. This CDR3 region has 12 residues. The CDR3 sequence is CASSPQNQPQHF. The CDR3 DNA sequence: TGTGCCAGCAGCCCCCAGAATCAGCCCCAGCATTTT.

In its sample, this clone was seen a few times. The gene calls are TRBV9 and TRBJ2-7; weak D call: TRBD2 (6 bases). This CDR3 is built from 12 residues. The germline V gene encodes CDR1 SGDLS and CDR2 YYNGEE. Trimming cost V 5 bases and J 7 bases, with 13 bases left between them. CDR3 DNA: TGTGCCAGCAGTCGCCACGGGAGAGAGCAGTACTTC. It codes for CASSRHGREQYF.

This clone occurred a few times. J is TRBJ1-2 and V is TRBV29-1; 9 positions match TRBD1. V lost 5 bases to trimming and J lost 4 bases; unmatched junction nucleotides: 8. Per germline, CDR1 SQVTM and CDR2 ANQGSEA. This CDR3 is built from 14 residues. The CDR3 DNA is TGCAGCGTTAAGGGACAGGGTGAAATCTATGGCTACACCTTC. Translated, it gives CSVKGQGEIYGYTF.

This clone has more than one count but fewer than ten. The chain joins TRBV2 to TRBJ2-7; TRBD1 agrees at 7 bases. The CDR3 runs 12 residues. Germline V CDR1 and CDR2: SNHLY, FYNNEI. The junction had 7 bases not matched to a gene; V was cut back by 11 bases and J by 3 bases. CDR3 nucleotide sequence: TGTGCCGGATCGACAGGGCTCTACGAGCAGTACTTC. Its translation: CAGSTGLYEQYF.

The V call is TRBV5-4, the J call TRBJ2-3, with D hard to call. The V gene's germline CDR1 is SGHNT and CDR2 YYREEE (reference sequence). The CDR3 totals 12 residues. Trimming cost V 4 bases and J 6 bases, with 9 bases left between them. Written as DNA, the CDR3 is TGTGCCAGCAGCGAAAACACCGATACGCAGTATTTT. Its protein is CASSENTDTQYF.

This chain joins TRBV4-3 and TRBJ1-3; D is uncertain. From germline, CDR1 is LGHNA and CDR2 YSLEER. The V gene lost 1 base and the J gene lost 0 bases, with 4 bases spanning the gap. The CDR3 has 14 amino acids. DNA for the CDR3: TGCGCCAGCAGCCAAGGACACTCTGGAAACACCATATATTTT. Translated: CASSQGHSGNTIYF.

The CDR3 region has the DNA TGTGCCAGCAGCCGCCTTGGGACTAGCGGGAACAATGAGCAGTTCTTC. Translation: CASSRLGTSGNNEQFF. The chain couples TRBV4-2 to TRBJ2-1, with 13 positions matching TRBD2. The CDR3 length is 16 residues. CDR1 is LGHNA, CDR2 YNFKEQ, per germline. The junction had 5 bases not matched to a gene; V was cut back by 4 bases and J by 5 bases.

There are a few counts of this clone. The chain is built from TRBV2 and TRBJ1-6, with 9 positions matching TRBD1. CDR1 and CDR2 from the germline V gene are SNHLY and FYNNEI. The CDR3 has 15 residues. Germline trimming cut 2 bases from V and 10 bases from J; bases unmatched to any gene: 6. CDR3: CASSELGQGGSPLHF. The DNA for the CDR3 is TGTGCCAGCAGTGAATTGGGACAGGGAGGATCACCCCTCCACTTT.

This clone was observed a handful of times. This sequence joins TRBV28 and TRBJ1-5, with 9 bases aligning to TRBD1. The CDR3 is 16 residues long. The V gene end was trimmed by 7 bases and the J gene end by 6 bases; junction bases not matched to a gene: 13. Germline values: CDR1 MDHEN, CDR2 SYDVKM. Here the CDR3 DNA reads TGTGCCAGCACTATCCGGGGACAGGGCTGGGGTCAGCCCCAGCATTTT. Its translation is CASTIRGQGWGQPQHF.

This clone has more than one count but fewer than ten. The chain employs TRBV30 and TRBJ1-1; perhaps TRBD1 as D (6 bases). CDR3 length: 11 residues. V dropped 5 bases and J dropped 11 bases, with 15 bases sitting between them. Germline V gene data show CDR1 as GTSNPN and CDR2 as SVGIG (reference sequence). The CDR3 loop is CAWSGTTGAFF. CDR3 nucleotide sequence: TGTGCCTGGTCCGGGACAACTGGGGCTTTCTTT. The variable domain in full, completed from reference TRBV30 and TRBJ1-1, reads SQTIHQWPATLVQPVGSPLSLECTVEGTSNPNLYWYRQAAGRGLQLLFYSVGIGQISSEVPQNLSASRPQDRQFILSSKKLLLSDSGFYLCAWSGTTGAFFGQGTRLTVV.

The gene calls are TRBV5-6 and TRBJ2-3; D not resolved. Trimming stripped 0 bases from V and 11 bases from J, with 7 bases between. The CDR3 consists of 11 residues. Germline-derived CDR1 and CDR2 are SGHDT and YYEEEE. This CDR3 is CASSLVDEQYF. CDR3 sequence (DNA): TGTGCCAGCAGCTTGGTAGATGAGCAGTATTTT.

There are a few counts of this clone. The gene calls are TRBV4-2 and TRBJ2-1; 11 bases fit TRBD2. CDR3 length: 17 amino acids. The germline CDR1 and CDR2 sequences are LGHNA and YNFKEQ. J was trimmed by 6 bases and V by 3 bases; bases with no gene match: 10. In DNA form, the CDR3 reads TGTGCCAGCAGCCAGCCCGAACTAGCGGGAGCCCCCAATGAGCAGTTCTTC. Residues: CASSQPELAGAPNEQFF.

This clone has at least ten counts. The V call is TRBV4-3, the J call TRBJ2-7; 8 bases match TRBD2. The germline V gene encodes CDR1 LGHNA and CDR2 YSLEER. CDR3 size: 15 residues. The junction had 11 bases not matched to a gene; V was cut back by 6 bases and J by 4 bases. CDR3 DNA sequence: TGCGCCAGCAGGTACGGAGCGGGAGATAAGTACGAGCAGTACTTC. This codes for CASRYGAGDKYEQYF.

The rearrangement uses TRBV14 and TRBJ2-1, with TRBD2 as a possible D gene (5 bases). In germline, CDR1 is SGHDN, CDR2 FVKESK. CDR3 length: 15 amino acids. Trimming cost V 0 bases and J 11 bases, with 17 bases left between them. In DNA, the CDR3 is TGTGCCAGCAGCCAAGATGCGGGTTGGGGTGGCAAGCAGTTCTTC. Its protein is CASSQDAGWGGKQFF.